Following are 9 T cell receptor beta chains from one sample sequenced in a study of T cell responses to AZD1222 COVID-19 vaccine. TCRdb's table, derived via immunoSEQ multiplex PCR, lists solely in-frame clones and lacks some. The profile shows roughly 120,000 clones, 80% to 90% of them singletons. Specimen: peripheral blood, collected on day 0 of AZD1222 vaccination. The source is an adult in good health.

V is TRBV25-1 and J is TRBJ2-3; D is unclear. Trimming removed 4 bases at V and 1 base at J, with 3 bases between. CDR1 and CDR2 from the germline V gene are MGHDK and SYGVNS. The CDR3 consists of 12 residues. CDR3 protein: CASSVRTDTQYF. DNA of the CDR3: TGTGCCAGCAGTGTCCGCACAGATACGCAGTATTTT.

This clone was recorded only once. The chain couples TRBV19 to TRBJ2-7; 9 bases line up with TRBD1. CDR1 and CDR2 from the germline V gene are LNHDA and SQIVND (reference sequence). The trim removed 3 bases at V and 4 bases at J, leaving 7 bases unmatched. CDR3 length: 15 residues. CDR3 DNA: TGTGCCAGTAGTATCGAGGGACAGGGTCGGTACGAGCAGTACTTC. Its protein is CASSIEGQGRYEQYF.

This chain connects TRBV6-2 or TRBV6-3 to TRBJ1-1, with 9 bases lining up with TRBD1. This CDR3 has 16 amino acids. Germline values: CDR1 MNHEY, CDR2 SVGEGT. V lost 5 bases to trimming and J lost 0 bases; unmatched junction nucleotides: 7. CDR3 sequence (DNA): TGTGCCAGCAGTGACCGGACAGGGGACCTGAACACTGAAGCTTTCTTT. This sequence encodes CASSDRTGDLNTEAFF.

V is TRBV24-1 and J is TRBJ2-7; no clear D. Germline assignment: CDR1 KGHDR and CDR2 SFDVKD. Trimming pared 4 bases from V and 2 bases from J, leaving 11 bases between. The CDR3 consists of 14 residues. The CDR3 region is CATSEAGFPYEQYF. The CDR3 bases are TGTGCCACCAGTGAAGCCGGGTTTCCCTACGAGCAGTACTTC.

V is TRBV6-5 and J is TRBJ2-5; weak D call: TRBD2 (5 bases). Germline V gene lookup returns CDR1 MNHEY and CDR2 SVGAGI. This CDR3 spans 14 amino acids. V gave up 0 bases and J gave up 2 bases, with 7 bases separating them. DNA for the CDR3: TGTGCCAGCAGTTACTCGCGGGTTCAAGAGACCCAGTACTTC. It translates to CASSYSRVQETQYF.

The chain combines TRBV6-5 with TRBJ2-7; possibly TRBD1 for D (6 bases). With 4 bases removed from V and 0 bases from J, the gap between germline ends came to 10 bases. CDR3 length: 14 amino acids. CDR1 is MNHEY, CDR2 SVGAGI, per germline. The CDR3 region has the DNA TGTGCCAGCAGTTCACTGACAGGCTCCTACGAGCAGTACTTC. It yields the protein CASSSLTGSYEQYF.

The chain links TRBV19 to TRBJ1-1; D is uncertain. The V end was cut by 6 bases, the J end by 4 bases, with 15 bases between. The CDR3 covers 14 residues. Germline V gene data show CDR1 as LNHDA and CDR2 as SQIVND (reference sequence). CDR3 sequence reads: CASSVESIRTEAFF. The CDR3 bases are TGTGCCAGTAGCGTGGAATCCATACGCACTGAAGCTTTCTTT.

The rearrangement joins TRBV5-6 to TRBJ1-5; D unclear. Trimming removed 1 base from V and 3 bases from J, with 8 bases in between. The germline V gene has CDR1 SGHDT and CDR2 YYEEEE. The CDR3 has 14 amino acids. CDR3: CASSLFAHNQPQHF. The CDR3 DNA reads TGTGCCAGCAGCTTGTTCGCCCACAATCAGCCCCAGCATTTT. The whole variable domain, filled in from reference TRBV5-6 and TRBJ1-5, reads DAGVTQSPTHLIKTRGQQVTLRCSPKSGHDTVSWYQQALGQGPQFIFQYYEEEERQRGNFPDRFSGHQFPNYSSELNVNALLLGDSALYLCASSLFAHNQPQHFGDGTRLSIL.

The J gene is TRBJ2-3, the V gene TRBV5-4; D is ambiguous. Trimming shortened V by 4 bases and J by 3 bases, and 15 bases separated the two germline ends. The CDR3 extends over 15 amino acids. Per germline, CDR1 SGHNT and CDR2 YYREEE (reference sequence). CDR3 DNA: TGTGCCAGCAGCCCCCGGTCACTTCGGACAGATACGCAGTATTTT. Amino acids: CASSPRSLRTDTQYF. Variable domain in full (rest from reference TRBV5-4 and TRBJ2-3): ETGVTQSPTHLIKTRGQQVTLRCSSQSGHNTVSWYQQALGQGPQFIFQYYREEENGRGNFPPRFSGLQFPNYSSELNVNALELDDSALYLCASSPRSLRTDTQYFGPGTRLTVL.